The next 6 T cell receptor beta chains were all read from a single sample in a study of beta chain features in type 1 diabetes. Reverse transcribing all isolated RNA meant expressed TCRB transcripts were sequenced. Using immunoSEQ multiplex PCR, the repertoire was profiled, and TCRdb retains in-frame clones only, with some absent. This table has some 200,000 clones, approximately 11% appearing once. Material for sequencing was central memory CD4+ T cells from blood. Source of these receptors: a man younger than 35 in good health.

The J gene is TRBJ2-1, the V gene TRBV19; either TRBD1 or TRBD2 may fit D (6 bases each). The germline V gene encodes CDR1 LNHDA and CDR2 SQIVND (reference sequence). The CDR3 is 13 residues long. Trimming removed 11 bases at V and 10 bases at J, with 21 bases between. The CDR3: CAVDSSLRGEQFF. CDR3 coding DNA: TGTGCCGTGGACAGCTCTCTCCGGGGGGAGCAGTTCTTC.

This clone appeared many times. The rearrangement joins TRBV29-1 to TRBJ2-7, with D perhaps assigned TRBD1 or TRBD2 (5 bases each). Trimming left V 3 bases short and J 6 bases short, with 15 bases between. Germline V gives CDR1 SQVTM, CDR2 ANQGSEA. The CDR3 contains 13 residues. The CDR3 sequence is CSVEWGPPREQYF. CDR3 nucleotides: TGCAGCGTTGAGTGGGGACCTCCACGCGAGCAGTACTTC.

This clone showed up just a few times. V gene TRBV30 combines with J gene TRBJ1-2; 8 positions agree with TRBD1. The V and J ends lost 4 bases and 8 bases, in that order; junction bases with no gene match: 9. Looked up from germline, CDR1 is GTSNPN and CDR2 is SVGIG (reference sequence). There are 13 residues in the CDR3. The CDR3 here is CAWNQQAGGGYTF. CDR3 nucleotide sequence: TGTGCCTGGAATCAACAGGCAGGGGGCGGCTACACCTTC.

About this clone: Other DNA variants within this sample encode the same CDR3. This rearrangement joins TRBV6-5 to TRBJ2-2; TRBD1 might be the D (6 bases). The CDR3 spans 14 residues. Germline V gene lookup returns CDR1 MNHEY and CDR2 SVGAGI. V lost 4 bases to trimming and J lost 2 bases, with 8 bases between them. In DNA form, the CDR3 reads TGTGCCAGCAGTTCAGGGACAAACACCGGGGAGCTGTTTTTT. As protein: CASSSGTNTGELFF.

This clone was seen repeatedly, ten times or more. In DNA, the CDR3 is TGCAGCGGCCTGCCGGACAGGGAGGATGGCTACACCTTC. Its translation is CSGLPDREDGYTF. V and J are TRBV29-1 and TRBJ1-2, with TRBD1 identical over 8 bases. CDR1 is SQVTM, CDR2 ANQGSEA, per germline. This CDR3 spans 13 amino acids. Unmatched junction bases numbered 10, after V lost 7 bases and J lost 6 bases.

In this sample, this clone turned up a few times. The chain has TRBV30 and TRBJ1-5; 12 bases agree with TRBD1. This CDR3 has 15 residues. J lost 6 bases, V lost 0 bases, and 3 bases had no gene match. Per the germline V gene, CDR1 is GTSNPN and CDR2 is SVGIG (reference sequence). CDR3 residues: CAWSVGTGGGQPQHF. CDR3 coding DNA: TGTGCCTGGAGTGTTGGGACAGGGGGCGGTCAGCCCCAGCATTTT. Combining the CDR3 with reference TRBV30 and TRBJ1-5 gives the whole variable domain SQTIHQWPATLVQPVGSPLSLECTVEGTSNPNLYWYRQAAGRGLQLLFYSVGIGQISSEVPQNLSASRPQDRQFILSSKKLLLSDSGFYLCAWSVGTGGGQPQHFGDGTRLSIL.